Each of the 16 T cell receptor beta chains below was sequenced from the same sample in a study of blood T cell repertoires in COVID-19. Measured with immunoSEQ multiplex PCR; TCRdb has only the in-frame clones, and not every one. Altogether 400,000 to 550,000 clones are present, about 89% being singletons, with the ten largest covering 4.3%. Sequencing used peripheral blood. The receptors come from a woman aged 25 to 39 with acute or convalescent COVID-19.

The gene calls are TRBV18 and TRBJ2-5; D may be TRBD2 (5 bases). The germline gives CDR1 KGHSH, CDR2 LQKENI. Trimming shortened V by 7 bases and J by 2 bases, and 11 bases separated the two germline ends. The CDR3 totals 13 residues. CDR3 sequence reads: CASLYGEQETQYF. The CDR3 DNA reads as TGTGCCAGCTTGTACGGGGAACAAGAGACCCAGTACTTC.

The chain combines TRBV4-1 with TRBJ2-7, with D possibly TRBD2 on 7 matching bases. V was clipped by 1 base and J by 3 bases, with 19 bases between them. CDR1 MGHRA and CDR2 YSYEKL come from the germline V gene. This CDR3 contains 17 residues. CDR3 sequence (DNA): TGCGCCAGCAGCCAAGGCCCCCGGGCGGGGGCCTACTACGAGCAGTACTTC. This gives the protein CASSQGPRAGAYYEQYF.

The genes are TRBV24-1 and TRBJ2-1, with no clear D. V shed 8 bases and J shed 8 bases, with 21 bases lying between them. The CDR3 length is 15 residues. The germline V gene has CDR1 KGHDR and CDR2 SFDVKD. The CDR3 DNA sequence: TGTGCCACCACTGCAGGTAAGGTCGGTATGGATGAGCAGTTCTTC. Its translation: CATTAGKVGMDEQFF.

This clone was observed a handful of times. The V call is TRBV3-1 (or the pseudogene TRBV3-2), the J call TRBJ1-2; D might be TRBD1 (6 bases). The germline V gene has CDR1 LGHDT and CDR2 YNNKEL (reference sequence). The length of the CDR3 is 13 residues. V was clipped by 2 bases and J by 8 bases, with 12 bases between them. The CDR3 DNA reads TGTGCCAGCAGCCAATATGGGGGCGGAGGCTACACCTTC. Its translation: CASSQYGGGGYTF.

The CDR3 region has the DNA TGCGCCAGCAGCTTGGCCGTTAACACTGAAGCTTTCTTT. Translating it yields CASSLAVNTEAFF. The chain couples TRBV5-1 to TRBJ1-1, with D uncertain. Germline V CDR1 and CDR2: SGHRS, YFSETQ. The V gene lost 0 bases and the J gene lost 2 bases, with 5 bases spanning the gap. This CDR3 comprises 13 residues. Full variable domain (rest looked up from reference TRBV5-1 and TRBJ1-1): KAGVTQTPRYLIKTRGQQVTLSCSPISGHRSVSWYQQTPGQGLQFLFEYFSETQRNKGNFPGRFSGRQFSNSRSEMNVSTLELGDSALYLCASSLAVNTEAFFGQGTRLTVV.

The chain uses TRBV3-1 (or the pseudogene TRBV3-2) and TRBJ1-3; TRBD1 is a possible D gene (5 bases). V lost 6 bases, J lost 0 bases, and 12 bases lay in between. The CDR3 consists of 15 residues. In germline, CDR1 is LGHDT, CDR2 YNNKEL (reference sequence). The CDR3 spells CASSQGVFSGNTIYF. The CDR3 bases are TGTGCCAGCAGTCAGGGCGTTTTCTCTGGAAACACCATATATTTT.

The chain links TRBV27 to TRBJ2-2; 8 nucleotides line up with TRBD1. The CDR3 contains 16 residues. J lost 6 bases, V lost 3 bases, and 9 bases had no gene match. The germline V gene encodes CDR1 MNHEY and CDR2 SMNVEV (reference sequence). Written as DNA, the CDR3 is TGTGCCAGCAGTTTCGACAGGGGACTTATTGCCGGGGAGCTGTTTTTT. Translation gives CASSFDRGLIAGELFF.

The chain combines TRBV18 with TRBJ1-2; the D gene is possibly TRBD1 (6 bases). The germline CDR1 and CDR2 sequences are KGHSH and LQKENI. V gave up 6 bases and J gave up 7 bases, with 18 bases separating them. This CDR3 has 14 residues. CDR3 sequence reads: CASSLGGEPSGYTF. In DNA form, the CDR3 reads TGTGCCAGCTCTCTAGGGGGAGAGCCGAGTGGCTACACCTTC.

The chain joins TRBV7-9 to TRBJ2-7, with 10 positions matching TRBD1. CDR3 length: 15 residues. Unmatched junction bases numbered 6, after V lost 1 base and J lost 6 bases. Looked up from germline, CDR1 is SEHNR and CDR2 is FQNEAQ (reference sequence). DNA of the CDR3: TGTGCCAGCAGCTTAGGTCCCGGGACAGGGGCCGAGCAGTACTTC. Protein product: CASSLGPGTGAEQYF. The full variable domain, completed using reference TRBV7-9 and TRBJ2-7, is DTGVSQNPRHKITKRGQNVTFRCDPISEHNRLYWYRQTLGQGPEFLTYFQNEAQLEKSRLLSDRFSAERPKGSFSTLEIQRTEQGDSAMYLCASSLGPGTGAEQYFGPGTRLTVT.

This clone was seen just once. This chain uses TRBV11-2 with TRBJ2-7; D ambiguous. CDR3 length equals 14 residues. Germline assignment: CDR1 SGHAT and CDR2 FQNNGV. V was clipped by 2 bases and J by 2 bases, with 10 bases between them. Here the CDR3 reads CASSLQTGTYEQYF. DNA of the CDR3: TGTGCCAGCAGCTTACAGACGGGTACCTACGAGCAGTACTTC.

DNA for the CDR3: TGTGCCAGCAGTTCCCCCTTGACTAGCTCCTACGAGCAGTACTTC. This codes for CASSSPLTSSYEQYF. The genes are TRBV6-5 and TRBJ2-7; a possible D gene is TRBD2 (6 bases). There are 15 residues in the CDR3. The V and J ends lost 4 bases and 0 bases respectively, with 13 bases between them. Per germline, CDR1 MNHEY and CDR2 SVGAGI.

This chain connects TRBV30 to TRBJ1-4; possibly TRBD1 for D (5 bases). Germline V lookup: CDR1 GTSNPN, CDR2 SVGIG (reference sequence). Deletions cut 0 bases from V and 5 bases from J, with 10 bases between. This CDR3 spans 14 amino acids. The CDR3 nucleotides read TGTGCCTGGAGTGTTAATAAGGGGAATGAAAAACTGTTTTTT. It is translated as CAWSVNKGNEKLFF.

The chain uses TRBV12-3 or TRBV12-4 and TRBJ1-1; possible D gene TRBD1, 6 bases. Trimming shortened V by 9 bases and J by 4 bases, and 15 bases separated the two germline ends. The CDR3 consists of 13 residues. The CDR3 DNA follows: TGTGCCAGTTCCCCGGGGGGGCCCACTGAAGCTTTCTTT. It is translated as CASSPGGPTEAFF.

The count of this clone is one. V is TRBV7-3 and J is TRBJ2-3, with D perhaps matching TRBD1 (5 bases). This CDR3 spans 18 amino acids. Germline V gene data show CDR1 as SGHTA and CDR2 as FQGTGA. Trimming took 3 bases from V and 3 from J, leaving 22 bases between them. As DNA, the CDR3 is TGTGCCAGCAGCTTTGCTACTTTTGGGAATAGGGGTACAGATACGCAGTATTTT. This translates into CASSFATFGNRGTDTQYF.

The J gene is TRBJ2-5, the V gene TRBV5-5; 8 positions agree with TRBD2. Germline CDR1 SGHKS, CDR2 YYEKEE (reference sequence). V trimming: 4 bases; J trimming: 1 base; junction bases outside the gene matches: 0. This CDR3 is built from 13 residues. The CDR3 is CASSAGGQETQYF. Here the CDR3 DNA reads TGTGCCAGCAGCGCGGGGGGCCAAGAGACCCAGTACTTC.

The gene calls are TRBV2 and TRBJ2-3; 7 bases line up with TRBD2. The germline CDR1 and CDR2 sequences are SNHLY and FYNNEI. With 6 bases clipped from V and 4 bases from J, the junction kept 10 bases outside the gene matches. The CDR3 length is 15 residues. The CDR3 DNA sequence: TGTGCCAGCAGGGGGGGGAGCGGTGAGGCAGATACGCAGTATTTT. It translates to CASRGGSGEADTQYF.